The 14 T cell receptor beta chains listed next were all sequenced from one sample in a study of regulatory T cells in long-lasting Graves disease. Time point reported: persistent/refractory GD, antithyroid drugs over 5 years with positive TRAb. Extracted PBMC RNA gave rise to the TCR library. For TCR beta, libraries came from iRepertoire HTBI primers and Arm-PCR of CDR3 regions. TCRdb re-analysed the multiplex PCR reads in MiXCR, keeping a single row per CDR3 protein. Altogether 350,000 to 500,000 distinct CDR3 sequences are present, about 21% being singletons, with the ten largest covering more than 13%. Sample: peripheral blood mononuclear cells (PBMCs), taken when the disease was refractory, from a patient treated with antithyroid drugs. These receptors all come from a female donor with Graves disease.

Worth noting for this clonotype: It may be a read error: a sequence one base away is much more abundant. The chain recombines TRBV6-2 or TRBV6-3 with TRBJ2-5; no clear D. The CDR3 has 13 residues. V was clipped by 2 bases and J by 0 bases, with 4 bases between them. Germline loops: CDR1 MNHEY, CDR2 SVGEGT. Here the CDR3 DNA reads TGTGCCAGCAGTTACGCGTACCAAGAGACCCAGTACTTC. Amino acids: CASSYAYQETQYF.

The V call is TRBV9, the J call TRBJ2-7, with 8 bases fitting TRBD1. The J segment lost 0 bases and the V segment lost 5 bases, leaving 7 bases of the junction unmatched. CDR1 is SGDLS, CDR2 YYNGEE, per germline. The CDR3 consists of 15 residues. The CDR3: CASRGDRLCSYEQYF. The CDR3 DNA is TGTGCCAGCAGAGGGGACAGGCTTTGCTCCTACGAGCAGTACTTC.

V gene TRBV11-2 combines with J gene TRBJ2-2; possibly TRBD1 or TRBD2 for D (5 bases each). V was pared by 3 bases and J by 6 bases, with 14 bases between. CDR1 and CDR2 (germline): SGHAT, FQNNGV. CDR3 length: 15 residues. The CDR3 nucleotides read TGTGCCAGCAGCTTCGGGACCACAGGTGCCGGGGAGCTGTTTTTT. Its protein is CASSFGTTGAGELFF. Full variable domain (missing parts from reference TRBV11-2 and TRBJ2-2): EAGVAQSPRYKIIEKRQSVAFWCNPISGHATLYWYQQILGQGPKLLIQFQNNGVVDDSQLPKDRFSAERLKGVDSTLKIQPAKLEDSAVYLCASSFGTTGAGELFFGEGSRLTVL.

In its sample, this clonotype was seen many times. The V gene is TRBV20-1, the J gene TRBJ2-7; 9 positions agree with TRBD2. V trimming: 5 bases; J trimming: 5 bases; junction bases outside the gene matches: 7. The CDR3 consists of 13 residues. CDR1 is DFQATT, CDR2 SNEGSKA, per germline (reference sequence). CDR3 in DNA: TGCAGTGCTTTAGTTAGCGGGAGAGACGAGCAGTACTTC. It yields the protein CSALVSGRDEQYF.

This clonotype occurred many times. The rearrangement links TRBV6-1 to TRBJ1-4; 7 nucleotides match TRBD1. Germline V gene sequence: CDR1 MNHNS, CDR2 SASEGT. The CDR3 consists of 14 residues. With V trimmed by 4 bases and J by 4 bases, 3 bases remained unmatched. As DNA, the CDR3 is TGTGCCAGCAGTGTCGGACAGGTTAATGAAAAACTGTTTTTT. It encodes CASSVGQVNEKLFF.

The chain has TRBV7-6 and TRBJ1-1; D might be TRBD1 (6 bases). The CDR3 length is 16 residues. The germline V gene encodes CDR1 SGHVS and CDR2 FNYEAQ. V was pared by 6 bases and J by 0 bases, with 17 bases between. The CDR3 sequence is CASSPWGAGMNTEAFF. For the CDR3, the DNA is TGTGCCAGCAGTCCTTGGGGGGCAGGGATGAACACTGAAGCTTTCTTT.

The chain carries TRBV24-1 and TRBJ1-4; D perhaps matches TRBD1 (5 bases). V was cut by 11 bases and J by 7 bases, with 16 bases left in between. This CDR3 region has 13 residues. Germline V gives CDR1 KGHDR, CDR2 SFDVKD. For the CDR3, the DNA is TGTGCCATTGGAGAGGGGCCGGGTGAAAAACTGTTTTTT. Residues: CAIGEGPGEKLFF.

This clonotype occurred many times. V usage is TRBV29-1 and J usage is TRBJ2-7; 7 nucleotides agree with TRBD2. V trimming: 6 bases; J trimming: 6 bases; junction bases outside the gene matches: 5. Germline V gives CDR1 SQVTM, CDR2 ANQGSEA. This CDR3 comprises 11 residues. CDR3 protein: CSVRLALEQYF. The CDR3 coding sequence is TGCAGCGTCCGACTAGCTCTCGAGCAGTACTTC.

This clonotype has a count of ten or more. V usage is TRBV28 and J usage is TRBJ2-7; TRBD2 agrees at 12 bases. The CDR3 runs 15 residues. Germline CDR1 is MDHEN and CDR2 is SYDVKM. J was trimmed by 5 bases and V by 6 bases; bases with no gene match: 8. CDR3 nucleotide sequence: TGTGCCAGCAGGCCGACTAGCGGGAGCAGGAACGAGCAGTACTTC. As protein: CASRPTSGSRNEQYF.

Comment on this clonotype: Germline and junction disagree at one end, which may indicate a read error. The gene calls are TRBV4-2 and TRBJ2-7, with 8 positions matching TRBD1. The CDR3 has 16 amino acids. Germline loops: CDR1 LGHNA, CDR2 YNFKEQ. The CDR3 region is CASSQDGTGYTYEQYF. CDR3 DNA sequence: TGTGCCAGCAGTCAAGATGGGACAGGATATACCTACGAGCAGTACTTC.

This clonotype was recorded at least ten times. This chain connects TRBV20-1 to TRBJ1-6; D is possibly TRBD1 (5 bases). The CDR3 is made up of 13 amino acids. The germline V and J ends were trimmed by 1 base and 8 bases, with 9 bases remaining between them. Germline V gene sequence: CDR1 DFQATT, CDR2 SNEGSKA (reference sequence). The CDR3 DNA reads TGCAGTGCTAGAGTAACAGGATATTCACCCCTCCACTTT. Translating it yields CSARVTGYSPLHF.

V is TRBV19 and J is TRBJ1-5; D is uncertain. Trimming took off 0 bases at V and 3 bases at J, with 9 bases between the two ends. CDR3 size: 15 residues. Germline V gene lookup returns CDR1 LNHDA and CDR2 SQIVND (reference sequence). CDR3 sequence: CASSIEFGINQPQHF. CDR3 sequence (DNA): TGTGCCAGTAGTATAGAATTCGGGATCAATCAGCCCCAGCATTTT.

This clonotype appeared many times. The chain links TRBV12-3 or TRBV12-4 to TRBJ1-6; D is unresolved. The length of the CDR3 is 15 residues. Trimming took 0 bases from V and 4 from J, leaving 7 bases between them. The DNA of the CDR3 is TGTGCCAGCAGTTTAGCGGACTTTTATAATTCACCCCTCCACTTT. The encoded protein is CASSLADFYNSPLHF.

The V gene is TRBV19, the J gene TRBJ1-6; 10 nucleotides match TRBD1. V shed 4 bases, J shed 7 bases, and the junction held 16 bases outside the gene matches. CDR3 length: 19 amino acids. CDR1 LNHDA and CDR2 SQIVND come from the germline V gene (reference sequence). DNA for the CDR3: TGTGCCAGTAGTAAGCGGGGACAGGGGACACGCATCCTCAATTCACCCCTCCACTTT. Translation gives CASSKRGQGTRILNSPLHF.